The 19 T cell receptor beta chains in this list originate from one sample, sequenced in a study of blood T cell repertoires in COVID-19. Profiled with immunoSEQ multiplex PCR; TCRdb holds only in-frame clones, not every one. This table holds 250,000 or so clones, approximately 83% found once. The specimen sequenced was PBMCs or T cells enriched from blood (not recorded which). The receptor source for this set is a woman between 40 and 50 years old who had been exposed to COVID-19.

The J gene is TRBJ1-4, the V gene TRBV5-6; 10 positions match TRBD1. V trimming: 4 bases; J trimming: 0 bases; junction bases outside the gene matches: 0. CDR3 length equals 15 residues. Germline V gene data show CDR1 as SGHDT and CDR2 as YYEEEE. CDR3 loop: CASSGTGATNEKLFF. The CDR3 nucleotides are TGTGCCAGCAGCGGGACAGGGGCAACTAATGAAAAACTGTTTTTT.

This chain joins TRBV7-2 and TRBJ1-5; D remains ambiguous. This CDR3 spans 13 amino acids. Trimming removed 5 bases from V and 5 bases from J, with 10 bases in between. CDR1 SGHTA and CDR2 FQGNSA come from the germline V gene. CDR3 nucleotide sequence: TGTGCCAGCAGCCTAGTTGAGGATCAGCCCCAGCATTTT. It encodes CASSLVEDQPQHF.

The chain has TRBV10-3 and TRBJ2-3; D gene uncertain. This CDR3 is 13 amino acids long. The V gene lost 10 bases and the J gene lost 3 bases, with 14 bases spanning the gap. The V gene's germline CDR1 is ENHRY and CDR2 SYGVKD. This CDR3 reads CATKRGETDTQYF. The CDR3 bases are TGTGCCACTAAGAGAGGCGAGACAGATACGCAGTATTTT.

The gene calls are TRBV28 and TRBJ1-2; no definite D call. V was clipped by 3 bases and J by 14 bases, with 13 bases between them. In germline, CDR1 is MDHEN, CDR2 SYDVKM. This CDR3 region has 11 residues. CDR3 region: CASSLNSPGTF. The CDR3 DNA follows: TGTGCCAGCAGTTTGAACAGCCCGGGGACCTTC.

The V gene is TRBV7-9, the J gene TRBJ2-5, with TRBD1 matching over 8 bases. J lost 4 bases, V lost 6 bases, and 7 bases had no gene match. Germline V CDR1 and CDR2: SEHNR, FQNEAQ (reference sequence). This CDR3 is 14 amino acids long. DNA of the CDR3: TGTGCCAGCAGGTTTTACCAGGGGGCAGAGACCCAGTACTTC. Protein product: CASRFYQGAETQYF.

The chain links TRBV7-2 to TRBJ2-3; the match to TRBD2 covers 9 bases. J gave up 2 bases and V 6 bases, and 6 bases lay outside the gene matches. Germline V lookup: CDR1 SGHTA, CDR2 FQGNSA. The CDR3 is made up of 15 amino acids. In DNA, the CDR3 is TGTGCCAGCAGACCTGGACTAGCGACCACAGATACGCAGTATTTT. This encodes CASRPGLATTDTQYF.

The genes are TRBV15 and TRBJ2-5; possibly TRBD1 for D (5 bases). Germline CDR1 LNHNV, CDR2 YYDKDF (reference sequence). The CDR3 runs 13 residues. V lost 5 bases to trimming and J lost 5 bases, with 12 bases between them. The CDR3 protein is CATSFQGAETQYF. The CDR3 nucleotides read TGTGCCACCAGCTTTCAGGGTGCGGAGACCCAGTACTTC.

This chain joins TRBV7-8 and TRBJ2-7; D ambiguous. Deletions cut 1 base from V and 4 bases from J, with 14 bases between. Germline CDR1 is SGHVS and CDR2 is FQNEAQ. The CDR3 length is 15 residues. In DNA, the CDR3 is TGTGCCAGCAGCTTAGGGCATACCCTTCTTTACGAGCAGTACTTC. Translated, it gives CASSLGHTLLYEQYF.

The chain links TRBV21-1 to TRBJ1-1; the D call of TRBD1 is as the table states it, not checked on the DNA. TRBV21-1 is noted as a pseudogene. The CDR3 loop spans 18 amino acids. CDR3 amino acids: CASSKGAPPLTGNTEAFF. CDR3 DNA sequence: TGTGCCAGCAGCAAAGGCGCCCCACCCCTGACAGGGAACACTGAAGCTTTCTTT.

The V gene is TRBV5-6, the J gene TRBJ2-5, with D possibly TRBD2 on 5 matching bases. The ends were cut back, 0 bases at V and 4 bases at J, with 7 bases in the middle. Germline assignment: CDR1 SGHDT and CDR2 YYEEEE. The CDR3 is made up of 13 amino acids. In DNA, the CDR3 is TGTGCCAGCAGCTTGGCTGGAGGAGAGACCCAGTACTTC. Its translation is CASSLAGGETQYF.

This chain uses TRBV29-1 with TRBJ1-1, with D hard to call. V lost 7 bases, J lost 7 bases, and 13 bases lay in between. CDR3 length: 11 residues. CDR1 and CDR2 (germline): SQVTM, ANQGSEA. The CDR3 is CSAVGYSEAFF. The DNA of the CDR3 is TGCAGCGCCGTCGGGTATAGTGAAGCTTTCTTT.

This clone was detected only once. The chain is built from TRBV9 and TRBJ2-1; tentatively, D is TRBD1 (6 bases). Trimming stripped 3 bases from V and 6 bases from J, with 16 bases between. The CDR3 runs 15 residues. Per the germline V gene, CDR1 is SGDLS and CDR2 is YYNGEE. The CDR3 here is CASSASTGTINEQFF. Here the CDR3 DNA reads TGTGCCAGCAGCGCAAGCACCGGGACAATCAATGAGCAGTTCTTC.

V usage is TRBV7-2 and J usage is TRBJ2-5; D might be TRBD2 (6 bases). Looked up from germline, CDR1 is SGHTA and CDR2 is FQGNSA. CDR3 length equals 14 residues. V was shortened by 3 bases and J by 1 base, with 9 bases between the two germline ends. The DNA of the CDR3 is TGTGCCAGCAGCTTGGGACTGACCCAAGAGACCCAGTACTTC. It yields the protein CASSLGLTQETQYF.

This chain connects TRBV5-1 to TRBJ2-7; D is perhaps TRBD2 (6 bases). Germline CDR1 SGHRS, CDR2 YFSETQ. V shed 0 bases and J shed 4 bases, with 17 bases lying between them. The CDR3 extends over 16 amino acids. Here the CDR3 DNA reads TGCGCCAGCAGCTTGGGTGGGACTGCCGACAATTACGAGCAGTACTTC. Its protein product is CASSLGGTADNYEQYF. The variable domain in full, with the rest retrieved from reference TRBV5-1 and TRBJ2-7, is KAGVTQTPRYLIKTRGQQVTLSCSPISGHRSVSWYQQTPGQGLQFLFEYFSETQRNKGNFPGRFSGRQFSNSRSEMNVSTLELGDSALYLCASSLGGTADNYEQYFGPGTRLTVT.

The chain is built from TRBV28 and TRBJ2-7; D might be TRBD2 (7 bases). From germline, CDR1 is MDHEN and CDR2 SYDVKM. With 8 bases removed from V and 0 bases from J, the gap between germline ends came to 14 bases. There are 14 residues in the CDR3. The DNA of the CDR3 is TGTGCCAGCGGAGCGGGACACAGCTCCTACGAGCAGTACTTC. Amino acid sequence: CASGAGHSSYEQYF.

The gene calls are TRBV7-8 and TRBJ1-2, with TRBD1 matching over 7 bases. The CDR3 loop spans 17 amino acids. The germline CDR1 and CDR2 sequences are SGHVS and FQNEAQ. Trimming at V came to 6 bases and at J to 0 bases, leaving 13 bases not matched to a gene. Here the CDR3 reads CASSYTTGFNTNYGYTF. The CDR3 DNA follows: TGTGCCAGCAGTTACACGACAGGGTTTAATACTAACTATGGCTACACCTTC.

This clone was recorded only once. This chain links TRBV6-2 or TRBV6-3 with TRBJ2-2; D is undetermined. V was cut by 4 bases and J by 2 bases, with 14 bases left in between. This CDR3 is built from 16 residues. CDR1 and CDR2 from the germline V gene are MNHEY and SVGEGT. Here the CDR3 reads CASSSPYPPNTGELFF. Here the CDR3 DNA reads TGTGCCAGCAGTTCCCCCTACCCGCCCAACACCGGGGAGCTGTTTTTT.

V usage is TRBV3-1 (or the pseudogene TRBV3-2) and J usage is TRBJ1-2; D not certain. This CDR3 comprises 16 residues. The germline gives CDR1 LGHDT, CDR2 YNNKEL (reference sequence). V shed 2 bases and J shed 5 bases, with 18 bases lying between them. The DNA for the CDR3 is TGTGCCAGCAGCCAACCCTTCCCGGGTACCCTTTATGGCTACACCTTC. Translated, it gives CASSQPFPGTLYGYTF.

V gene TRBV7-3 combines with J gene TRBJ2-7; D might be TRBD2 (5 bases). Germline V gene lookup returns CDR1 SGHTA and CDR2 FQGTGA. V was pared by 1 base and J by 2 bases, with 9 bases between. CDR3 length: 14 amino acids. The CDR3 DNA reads TGTGCCAGCAGCTTAAACGCGGGCCCCTACGAGCAGTACTTC. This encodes CASSLNAGPYEQYF.